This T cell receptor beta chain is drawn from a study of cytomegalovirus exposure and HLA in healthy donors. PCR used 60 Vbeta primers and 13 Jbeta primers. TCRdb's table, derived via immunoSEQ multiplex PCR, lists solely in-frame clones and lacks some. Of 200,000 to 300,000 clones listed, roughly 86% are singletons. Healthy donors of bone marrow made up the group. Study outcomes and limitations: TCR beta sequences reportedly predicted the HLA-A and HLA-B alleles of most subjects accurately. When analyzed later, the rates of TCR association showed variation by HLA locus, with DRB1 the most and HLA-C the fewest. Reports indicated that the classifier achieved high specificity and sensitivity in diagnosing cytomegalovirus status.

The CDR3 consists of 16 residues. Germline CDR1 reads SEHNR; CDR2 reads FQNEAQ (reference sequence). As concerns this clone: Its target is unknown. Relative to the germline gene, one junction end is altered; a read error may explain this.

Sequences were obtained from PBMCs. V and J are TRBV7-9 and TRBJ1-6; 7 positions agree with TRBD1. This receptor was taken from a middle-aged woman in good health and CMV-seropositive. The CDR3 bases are TGTTCCAGCAGAGCCGGGACAGAGGAAATTAATTCACCCCTCCACTTT. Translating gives CSSRAGTEEINSPLHF.